This T cell receptor (beta chain) was retrieved from a study of blood T cells in healthy people across ages. A second PCR of roughly 7 to 11 cycles used a sample-barcoded 5' primer and a J-beta primer mix. Tags on each cDNA molecule came from a template-switch adaptor with 12 random nucleotides. TCRdb re-analysed the 5' RACE reads in MiXCR, keeping a single row per CDR3 protein. Of approximately 700,000 distinct CDR3 sequences listed, approximately 31% were seen once; the top ten hold roughly 14%. With 5 bases clipped from V and 1 base from J, the junction kept 6 bases outside the gene matches. Germline loops: CDR1 DFQATT, CDR2 SNEGSKA (reference sequence). There are 14 residues in the CDR3.

The specimen was blood. This clonotype was sampled from a woman older than 75 in good health. This sequence joins TRBV20-1 and TRBJ2-3; 7 bases map to TRBD1. The CDR3, as DNA: TGCAGTGCTCTTAGACAGGGAGGCACAGATACGCAGTATTTT. This encodes CSALRQGGTDTQYF.